The following is a T cell receptor (beta chain) sequence with its context. This clone was observed a single time. The antigen it recognizes is unknown. Relative to the germline gene, one junction end is altered; a read error may explain this. Additional DNA sequences in this sample encode the identical CDR3. This entry belongs to a study of T cells in localized non-small cell lung cancer (dated by TCRdb to 2018 to 2021). With respect to the entire study: Comparing tumors with uninvolved tumor-adjacent lungs, the study looked at the T cell repertoires of over 200 patients with early-stage NSCLC. The mean age of the NSCLC patients was roughly 70 years, with 130 or so men and 85 to 110 women. All 236 NSCLC patients in the cohort were treatment-naive and had localized lung tumors that were resected. General study outcomes and caveats: Uninvolved tumor-adjacent lung showed the highest T cell clonality, higher than tumor, which suggests more focused antigenic responses in the adjacent lung. Of the top 100 tumor clones, a median of roughly 56 were detected in paired uninvolved adjacent lung; under 30 were also among that lung's top 100. Because multi-region sequencing of the tumors was not done, intratumor heterogeneity could not be ruled out. Because the study design was exploratory, TCR variables were selected using unadjusted p-values without false-discovery rate correction. Higher T cell density in blood was associated with longer overall survival, whereas higher clonality in adjacent lung was associated with shorter survival.

At diagnosis, tumor, uninvolved tumor-adjacent lung and peripheral blood were collected and then preserved as a mix of FFPE and fresh-frozen material. For TCR repertoire profiling, the blood samples were analyzed as peripheral blood mononuclear cells. Measured from the cysteine to the phenylalanine, the CDR3 is 15 residues long. The read is trimmed to its CDR3 DNA, 45 bases read in frame from base 1. CDR1 and CDR2 (MGHRA, YSYEKL) derive from the germline V gene. The immunoSEQ Assay was used to sequence TCR beta CDR3 regions from DNA. The authors' analysis ran thus. To compute T cell density, TCR beta template counts were normalized to usable DNA, which was estimated by amplifying housekeeping genes. Richness was estimated using the preseqR package, with extrapolation to 400,000 templates for PBMC samples and to 120,000 templates for tissue samples. Clonality was taken to be one minus Pielou's evenness. To identify tissue-enriched TCRs, differential abundance testing was run on productive amino-acid clonotypes with a minimum total count of 5 and an alpha of 0.1. The Jaccard Index and the Morisita Overlap Index were used to measure repertoire overlap between compartments. TCR beta CDR3s were clustered by GLIPH together with public tetramer-defined viral CDR3s, and at least three viral sequences plus V-gene enrichment were required for viral motifs. The immuneACCESS repertoire file appears here via TCRdb, limited to in-frame rearrangements. These files lack a portion of the clones; in checked studies, under half of the deficit traces to unresolved V genes, and the cause of the others is not known. V and J calls and clone size are copied from that table; D and trimming were computed from the DNA. The sample data list 100,000 to 150,000 clones, and around 90% of these were observed just once. The ten largest clones capture roughly 1.8% of the sample.

The V and J genes are TRBV4-1 and TRBJ2-5, with 9 central nucleotides matching TRBD2. This specimen consisted of peripheral blood, obtained before any cancer treatment. The sequence came from a female donor of 60 years or more with stage I lung adenocarcinoma. The bases are TGCGCCAGCAGCCAAGATGGGACTAGCCGGGAGACACAGTACTTC. The resulting protein is CASSQDGTSRETQYF.